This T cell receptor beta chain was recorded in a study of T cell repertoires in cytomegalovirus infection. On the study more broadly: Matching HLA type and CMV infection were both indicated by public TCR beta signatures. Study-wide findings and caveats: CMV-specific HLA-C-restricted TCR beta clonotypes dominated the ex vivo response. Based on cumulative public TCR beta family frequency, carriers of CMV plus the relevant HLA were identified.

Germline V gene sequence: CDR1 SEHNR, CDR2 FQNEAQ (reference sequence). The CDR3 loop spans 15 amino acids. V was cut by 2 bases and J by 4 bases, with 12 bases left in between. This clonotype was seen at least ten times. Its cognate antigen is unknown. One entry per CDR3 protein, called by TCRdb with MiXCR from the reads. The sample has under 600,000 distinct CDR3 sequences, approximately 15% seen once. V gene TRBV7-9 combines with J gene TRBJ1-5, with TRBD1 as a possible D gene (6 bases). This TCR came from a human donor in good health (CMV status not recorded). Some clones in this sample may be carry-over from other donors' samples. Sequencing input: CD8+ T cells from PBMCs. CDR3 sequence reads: CASSLSGQGNQPQHF. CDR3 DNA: TGTGCCAGCAGCTTAAGCGGCCAGGGGAATCAGCCCCAGCATTTT.